One sample yielded the 28 T cell receptor beta chains listed below, sequenced in a study of blood T cell repertoires in COVID-19. TCRdb's copy holds only in-frame clones and misses some; the assay was immunoSEQ multiplex PCR. This table has some 140,000 clones, 65% to 80% appearing once. Material: peripheral blood. The origin of the receptors is a man aged 55 to 69 with acute or convalescent COVID-19.

The J gene is TRBJ2-7, the V gene TRBV5-1; D is uncertain. The CDR3 totals 14 residues. Deletions cut 4 bases from V and 3 bases from J, with 14 bases between. The germline V gene encodes CDR1 SGHRS and CDR2 YFSETQ. Here the CDR3 DNA reads TGCGCCAGCAGCGGTGACGGAGACCTCTACGAGCAGTACTTC. Protein product: CASSGDGDLYEQYF. Using reference TRBV5-1 and TRBJ2-7 for the parts outside the CDR3, the full variable domain is KAGVTQTPRYLIKTRGQQVTLSCSPISGHRSVSWYQQTPGQGLQFLFEYFSETQRNKGNFPGRFSGRQFSNSRSEMNVSTLELGDSALYLCASSGDGDLYEQYFGPGTRLTVT.

The chain combines TRBV5-4 with TRBJ2-7; D not certain. The CDR3 runs 12 residues. V lost 0 bases, J lost 3 bases, and 4 bases lay in between. Germline CDR1 SGHNT, CDR2 YYREEE (reference sequence). The CDR3 is CASSLDLYEQYF. The CDR3 DNA follows: TGTGCCAGCAGCTTGGATCTCTACGAGCAGTACTTC.

Here the CDR3 reads CASSLTANNSPLHF. CDR3 DNA sequence: TGTGCCAGCAGTCTGACAGCGAATAATTCACCCCTCCACTTT. The gene calls are TRBV6-2 or TRBV6-3 and TRBJ1-6; tentatively, D is TRBD1 (5 bases). The germline V gene encodes CDR1 MNHEY and CDR2 SVGEGT. This CDR3 region has 14 residues. Trimming cost V 5 bases and J 5 bases, with 10 bases left between them.

The V gene is TRBV7-2, the J gene TRBJ2-1, with 7 bases fitting TRBD2. Germline values: CDR1 SGHTA, CDR2 FQGNSA. V lost 0 bases and J lost 9; bases outside the gene matches: 8. CDR3 length equals 15 residues. The CDR3 loop is CASSLAGLKVSEQFF. The CDR3 DNA follows: TGTGCCAGCAGCTTAGCGGGACTAAAGGTCAGTGAGCAGTTCTTC.

The chain joins TRBV24-1 to TRBJ2-1; tentatively, D is TRBD2 (5 bases). This CDR3 spans 15 amino acids. Germline V gene sequence: CDR1 KGHDR, CDR2 SFDVKD. Trimming removed 0 bases from V and 8 bases from J, with 13 bases in between. The CDR3 nucleotides are TGTGCCACCAGTGATTTGACTCCCGGAGGCGATGAGCAGTTCTTC. Protein sequence: CATSDLTPGGDEQFF.

This clone was seen a handful of times. The V call is TRBV6-1, the J call TRBJ1-6; TRBD1 is a possible D gene (5 bases). The CDR3 consists of 15 residues. Per the germline V gene, CDR1 is MNHNS and CDR2 is SASEGT. V was cut by 5 bases and J by 10 bases, with 18 bases left in between. CDR3 nucleotide sequence: TGTGCCAGCAGTCCGACCGACAGTAGGGTCTCACCCCTCCACTTT. This translates into CASSPTDSRVSPLHF.

The V and J genes are TRBV14 and TRBJ1-6; D gene unclear. The V and J ends lost 6 bases and 10 bases respectively, with 13 bases between them. This CDR3 region has 13 residues. The germline V gene encodes CDR1 SGHDN and CDR2 FVKESK. The CDR3 spells CASSLGLNSPLHF. CDR3 coding DNA: TGTGCCAGCAGTCTCGGTCTAAACTCACCCCTCCACTTT. Combining the CDR3 with reference TRBV14 and TRBJ1-6 gives the whole variable domain EAGVTQFPSHSVIEKGQTVTLRCDPISGHDNLYWYRRVMGKEIKFLLHFVKESKQDESGMPNNRFLAERTGGTYSTLKVQPAELEDSGVYFCASSLGLNSPLHFGNGTRLTVT.

V gene TRBV6-6 combines with J gene TRBJ2-7; 7 bases are a match to TRBD1. There are 15 residues in the CDR3. The ends lost 0 bases at V and 4 bases at J; junction bases unmatched: 6. Germline V gene lookup returns CDR1 MNHNY and CDR2 SVGAGI (reference sequence). The CDR3 reads CASSYSTGPTYEQYF. As DNA, the CDR3 is TGTGCCAGCAGTTACTCGACAGGGCCTACTTACGAGCAGTACTTC.

V usage is TRBV5-1 and J usage is TRBJ1-3; D not certain. V was trimmed by 5 bases and J by 2 bases, leaving 17 bases between them. Germline CDR1 SGHRS, CDR2 YFSETQ. This CDR3 is built from 16 residues. CDR3 in amino acids: CASRPSPDLAGNTIYF. The CDR3 nucleotides read TGCGCCAGCAGACCCTCCCCGGACTTAGCTGGAAACACCATATATTTT.

V usage is TRBV27 and J usage is TRBJ1-6; D is undetermined. V lost 1 base, J lost 8 bases, and 12 bases lay in between. The germline CDR1 and CDR2 sequences are MNHEY and SMNVEV (reference sequence). The CDR3 is 15 amino acids. The CDR3 protein is CASSLLAVPDSPLHF. In DNA form, the CDR3 reads TGTGCCAGCAGTTTATTGGCAGTCCCAGATTCACCCCTCCACTTT.

The chain employs TRBV19 and TRBJ1-4; 9 nucleotides line up with TRBD1. J gave up 8 bases and V 5 bases, and 9 bases lay outside the gene matches. Germline V CDR1 and CDR2: LNHDA, SQIVND (reference sequence). This CDR3 contains 15 residues. The CDR3 sequence: CASSSQQGAQEKLFF. The DNA of the CDR3 is TGTGCCAGTAGTTCCCAACAGGGGGCCCAGGAAAAACTGTTTTTT.

The J gene is TRBJ1-4, the V gene TRBV23-1, with D unresolved. TRBV23-1 belongs to the ORF category, with a function that is uncertain. The length of the CDR3 is 14 residues. The V end lost 7 bases, the J end lost 8 bases, and 17 bases lay between the germline ends. The CDR3 DNA sequence: TGCGCCAGCACCGCGGAAGGAACGGGGGAAAAACTGTTTTTT. It codes for CASTAEGTGEKLFF.

The rearrangement joins TRBV7-9 to TRBJ2-7, with D perhaps TRBD2 (5 bases). The ends were cut back, 11 bases at V and 2 bases at J, with 10 bases in the middle. Germline CDR1 is SEHNR and CDR2 is FQNEAQ (reference sequence). The CDR3 sequence is 11 residues long. The CDR3 DNA reads TGTGCCTCCGAGGGAGCCTACGAGCAGTACTTC. It codes for CASEGAYEQYF.

This clone came up once. The chain uses TRBV18 and TRBJ1-2; TRBD1 is a possible D gene (6 bases). V lost 6 bases and J 2 bases, leaving 10 bases between the germline ends. The germline gives CDR1 KGHSH, CDR2 LQKENI. The CDR3 sequence is 13 residues long. The CDR3 DNA sequence: TGTGCCAGCTCCCCGGGGACAAACTATGGCTACACCTTC. As protein: CASSPGTNYGYTF.

This clone counts as medium-sized (0.01 to 0.1%). This chain connects TRBV13 to TRBJ2-3, with 12 bases matching TRBD2. CDR3 size: 16 residues. The trim removed 4 bases at V and 5 bases at J, leaving 7 bases unmatched. CDR1 and CDR2 from the germline V gene are PRHDT and FYEKMQ (reference sequence). This CDR3 is CASSSRTSGMRDTQYF. CDR3 DNA: TGTGCCAGCAGCTCCAGGACTAGCGGGATGAGAGATACGCAGTATTTT.

There are a few counts of this clone. The V and J genes are TRBV12-3 or TRBV12-4 and TRBJ1-1, with a weak D call TRBD1 (6 bases). This CDR3 has 13 residues. Trimming shortened V by 6 bases and J by 7 bases, and 15 bases separated the two germline ends. The CDR3 nucleotides are TGTGCCAGCAGCCCCAGCGGGGGGCTTGAAGCTTTCTTT. Translation gives CASSPSGGLEAFF.

J is TRBJ1-5 and V is TRBV15; TRBD1 matches at 9 bases. The germline CDR1 and CDR2 sequences are LNHNV and YYDKDF (reference sequence). This CDR3 comprises 14 residues. Losses at the gene ends were 5 bases for V and 5 bases for J; bases not matched to a gene: 4. CDR3 DNA: TGTGCCACCAGCGGGTGGGACAGGGATCAGCCCCAGCATTTT. Residues: CATSGWDRDQPQHF. Combining the CDR3 with reference TRBV15 and TRBJ1-5 gives the whole variable domain DAMVIQNPRYQVTQFGKPVTLSCSQTLNHNVMYWYQQKSSQAPKLLFHYYDKDFNNEADTPDNFQSRRPNTSFCFLDIRSPGLGDTAMYLCATSGWDRDQPQHFGDGTRLSIL.

The V gene is TRBV4-1, the J gene TRBJ2-2; no definite D call. The germline V gene has CDR1 MGHRA and CDR2 YSYEKL. The CDR3 has 15 amino acids. Trimming left V 1 base short and J 0 bases short, with 6 bases between. The CDR3 loop reads CASSQGVTNTGELFF. The CDR3 nucleotides are TGCGCCAGCAGCCAAGGCGTTACGAACACCGGGGAGCTGTTTTTT.

The V call is TRBV7-8, the J call TRBJ2-7; D is possibly TRBD2 (6 bases). The CDR3 is 14 amino acids. V was pared by 0 bases and J by 7 bases, with 13 bases between. Germline values: CDR1 SGHVS, CDR2 FQNEAQ. The CDR3: CASSLAGGTREQYF. The CDR3 DNA reads as TGTGCCAGCAGCTTAGCCGGCGGGACCAGGGAGCAGTACTTC.

This CDR3 is CASSLGGRAIVGELFF. CDR3 sequence (DNA): TGTGCCAGCAGCTTGGGGGGGAGGGCCATTGTCGGGGAGCTGTTTTTT. The gene calls are TRBV7-2 and TRBJ2-2; TRBD2 matches 7 bases. The V gene's germline CDR1 is SGHTA and CDR2 FQGNSA. This CDR3 has 16 amino acids. With V trimmed by 3 bases and J by 7 bases, 11 bases remained unmatched.

The chain combines TRBV14 with TRBJ1-1; 7 bases are a match to TRBD1. J was trimmed by 1 base and V by 3 bases; bases with no gene match: 14. CDR1 is SGHDN, CDR2 FVKESK, per germline. CDR3 length: 18 residues. The CDR3 here is CASSHQREGARRNTEAFF. The CDR3 DNA sequence: TGTGCCAGCAGCCACCAACGGGAGGGGGCAAGACGGAACACTGAAGCTTTCTTT. Complete variable domain (other parts from reference TRBV14 and TRBJ1-1): EAGVTQFPSHSVIEKGQTVTLRCDPISGHDNLYWYRRVMGKEIKFLLHFVKESKQDESGMPNNRFLAERTGGTYSTLKVQPAELEDSGVYFCASSHQREGARRNTEAFFGQGTRLTVV.

This chain links TRBV28 with TRBJ2-1, with TRBD2 identical over 8 bases. Germline loops: CDR1 MDHEN, CDR2 SYDVKM. The CDR3 is 13 residues long. With V trimmed by 6 bases and J by 7 bases, 5 bases remained unmatched. CDR3 in DNA: TGTGCCAGCAGCAGACTAGCGTATAATGAGCAGTTCTTC. Protein: CASSRLAYNEQFF.

The chain links TRBV14 to TRBJ2-3, with 11 bases lining up with TRBD2. CDR1 SGHDN and CDR2 FVKESK come from the germline V gene. CDR3 size: 15 residues. V was pared by 3 bases and J by 7 bases, with 6 bases of the junction left unmatched. CDR3 loop: CASSQTSGALNTQYF. DNA for the CDR3: TGTGCCAGCAGCCAGACTAGCGGGGCATTAAATACGCAGTATTTT.

This rearrangement joins TRBV3-1 (or the pseudogene TRBV3-2) to TRBJ2-7; 10 bases align to TRBD2. This CDR3 has 17 residues. The J segment lost 3 bases and the V segment lost 3 bases, leaving 11 bases of the junction unmatched. The germline V gene has CDR1 LGHDT and CDR2 YNNKEL (reference sequence). Here the CDR3 reads CASSHVQAASGSYEQYF. For the CDR3, the DNA is TGTGCCAGCAGCCACGTCCAAGCTGCTAGCGGGAGCTACGAGCAGTACTTC.

This chain uses TRBV6-2 or TRBV6-3 with TRBJ2-3; unclear D gene. Germline V gives CDR1 MNHEY, CDR2 SVGEGT. V lost 3 bases, J lost 5 bases, and 6 bases lay in between. The CDR3 sequence is 12 residues long. This chain's CDR3 is CASSYTGDTQYF. The CDR3 DNA is TGTGCCAGCAGTTATACCGGAGATACGCAGTATTTT.

The chain couples TRBV27 to TRBJ2-1, with 9 positions matching TRBD1. Germline assignment: CDR1 MNHEY and CDR2 SMNVEV (reference sequence). The CDR3 is 15 residues long. V dropped 6 bases and J dropped 1; count of bases not matched to a gene: 4. CDR3 in amino acids: CASRPGQGSYNEQFF. Written as DNA, the CDR3 is TGTGCCAGCAGGCCGGGACAGGGTTCCTACAATGAGCAGTTCTTC.

This clone was recorded once. This chain connects TRBV9 to TRBJ2-7; TRBD1 matches 9 bases. The CDR3 runs 15 residues. V lost 1 base to trimming and J lost 1 base; unmatched junction nucleotides: 3. Germline values: CDR1 SGDLS, CDR2 YYNGEE. The CDR3 region has the DNA TGTGCCAGCAGCGTAACGGGACAGGGTTCCTACGAGCAGTACTTC. It yields the protein CASSVTGQGSYEQYF.

V usage is TRBV9 and J usage is TRBJ2-6, with D tentatively TRBD2 (5 bases). This CDR3 contains 17 residues. Looked up from germline, CDR1 is SGDLS and CDR2 is YYNGEE. V lost 0 bases and J lost 3, with 13 bases in between. CDR3 protein: CASSVEPGRGGANVLTF. The CDR3 DNA sequence: TGTGCCAGCAGCGTAGAGCCAGGCCGGGGTGGGGCCAACGTCCTGACTTTC.